This TCR beta chain is from a study of regulatory T cells in long-lasting Graves disease. This clonotype was counted ten times or more. Construction of TCR beta libraries relied on iRepertoire HTBI primers and on Arm-PCR targeting CDR3 regions. TCRdb reprocessed the multiplex PCR reads with MiXCR, giving one entry per CDR3 protein. The sample contains about 380,000 distinct CDR3 sequences, 15% to 17% of which appear only once. Time point specified: newly diagnosed GD, antithyroid drugs for less than 3 months. Isolated PBMC RNA provided the starting material for the TCR library. CDR1 and CDR2 from the germline V gene are SNHLY and FYNNEI. The CDR3 spans 13 residues. With 6 bases clipped from V and 4 bases from J, the junction kept 3 bases outside the gene matches.

The sequence was obtained from a female donor with Graves disease. Material: peripheral blood mononuclear cells (PBMCs), obtained at new diagnosis, from a patient treated with antithyroid drugs. The rearrangement uses TRBV2 and TRBJ1-1, with TRBD1 matching over 9 bases. The CDR3 sequence: CASRRTGVTEAFF. CDR3 nucleotides: TGTGCCAGCAGAAGGACAGGGGTCACTGAAGCTTTCTTT.